The 26 T cell receptor beta chains in this list originate from one sample, sequenced in a study of naive and memory T cell subsets. The beta constant-region primer was an equimolar mix of two oligonucleotides covering TRBC1 and TRBC2. The ligated cDNA underwent four PCR rounds using SP2 and nested alpha and beta constant-region primers. TCRdb re-called the UMI-ligation and nested PCR reads with MiXCR, one entry per CDR3 protein. This table holds just over 80,000 distinct CDR3 sequences, 8% to 9.5% found once. The sample was naive CD8+ T cells from blood. These receptors all stem from a human donor in good health.

This clonotype was recorded a few times. V usage is TRBV12-3 or TRBV12-4 and J usage is TRBJ2-3; D may be TRBD1 or TRBD2 (6 bases each). Trimming cost V 7 bases and J 5 bases, with 10 bases left between them. The CDR3 has 12 residues. The CDR3, as DNA: TGTGCCAGCAAAGGGGGAGGAGATACGCAGTATTTT. Encoded protein: CASKGGGDTQYF.

The chain employs TRBV4-1 and TRBJ2-1, with TRBD2 identical over 12 bases. Germline CDR1 and CDR2: MGHRA and YSYEKL. V was clipped by 5 bases and J by 8 bases; unmatched bases: 10. This CDR3 comprises 16 residues. For the CDR3, the DNA is TGCGCCAGCAGCGTGAGACTAGCGGGAGAGTACGATGAGCAGTTCTTC. This gives the protein CASSVRLAGEYDEQFF.

The chain has TRBV7-6 and TRBJ1-1; maybe TRBD1 (5 bases). Germline V gives CDR1 SGHVS, CDR2 FNYEAQ. This CDR3 has 18 amino acids. Trimming shortened V by 5 bases and J by 1 base, and 23 bases separated the two germline ends. CDR3 in amino acids: CASSANLRSRGWNTEAFF. The DNA for the CDR3 is TGTGCCAGCAGCGCCAATTTGAGATCGAGGGGCTGGAACACTGAAGCTTTCTTT.

In this sample, this clonotype turned up many times. The chain uses TRBV20-1 and TRBJ2-5; 10 nucleotides align to TRBD2. V lost 5 bases and J lost 5; bases outside the gene matches: 20. The CDR3 totals 18 residues. Germline V lookup: CDR1 DFQATT, CDR2 SNEGSKA (reference sequence). DNA for the CDR3: TGCAGTGCTGTCAGCTTATCGTCTAGCGGGAGTAGGGAGGAGACCCAGTACTTC. Protein: CSAVSLSSSGSREETQYF.

The chain combines TRBV4-3 with TRBJ2-3; D unresolved. The CDR3 is 17 residues long. Germline V lookup: CDR1 LGHNA, CDR2 YSLEER. V was cut by 0 bases and J by 3 bases, with 16 bases left in between. The CDR3 loop is CASSQESSTVSTDTQYF. CDR3 DNA sequence: TGCGCCAGCAGCCAAGAATCTTCGACGGTTTCTACAGATACGCAGTATTTT.

This clonotype was detected many times. The genes are TRBV28 and TRBJ1-2; D possibly corresponds to TRBD1 (6 bases). V was cut by 7 bases and J by 10 bases, with 13 bases left in between. Germline V gives CDR1 MDHEN, CDR2 SYDVKM. This CDR3 comprises 11 residues. The CDR3 coding sequence is TGTGCCAGCAACTCAGGGGACAACTACACCTTC. Encoded protein: CASNSGDNYTF.

This clonotype showed up just a few times. The V and J genes are TRBV4-3 and TRBJ2-1; TRBD2 agrees at 7 bases. Germline V gene lookup returns CDR1 LGHNA and CDR2 YSLEER. The junction had 12 bases not matched to a gene; V was cut back by 4 bases and J by 3 bases. The CDR3 contains 17 residues. The CDR3 region has the DNA TGCGCCAGCAGCCCCCAGTTGGGCGGCGGGGGCTACAATGAGCAGTTCTTC. This sequence encodes CASSPQLGGGGYNEQFF.

Many counts were recorded for this clonotype. V gene TRBV28 combines with J gene TRBJ2-7; 12 bases match TRBD2. V was clipped by 5 bases and J by 2 bases; unmatched bases: 7. Germline V gene sequence: CDR1 MDHEN, CDR2 SYDVKM. There are 16 residues in the CDR3. CDR3 region: CASSALLAGGTYEQYF. The CDR3 DNA is TGTGCCAGCAGTGCCCTGCTAGCGGGAGGGACCTACGAGCAGTACTTC. Complete variable domain (other parts from reference TRBV28 and TRBJ2-7): DVKVTQSSRYLVKRTGEKVFLECVQDMDHENMFWYRQDPGLGLRLIYFSYDVKMKEKGDIPEGYSVSREKKERFSLILESASTNQTSMYLCASSALLAGGTYEQYFGPGTRLTVT.

J is TRBJ2-1 and V is TRBV27; 8 bases fit TRBD2. The J segment lost 6 bases and the V segment lost 6 bases, leaving 7 bases of the junction unmatched. Germline V lookup: CDR1 MNHEY, CDR2 SMNVEV (reference sequence). This CDR3 is built from 14 residues. The CDR3 reads CASSFSGISNEQFF. DNA of the CDR3: TGTGCCAGCAGCTTTAGCGGGATTTCCAATGAGCAGTTCTTC.

In this sample, this clonotype turned up many times. This chain joins TRBV29-1 and TRBJ2-1; 14 positions agree with TRBD2. The CDR3 is 14 residues long. Germline V gene data show CDR1 as SQVTM and CDR2 as ANQGSEA. The trim removed 8 bases at V and 9 bases at J, leaving 9 bases unmatched. CDR3 in DNA: TGCAGCTTCGGAGGGACTAGCGGGAGAAGTGAGCAGTTCTTC. Residues: CSFGGTSGRSEQFF.

The table lists this clonotype with many counts. This chain uses TRBV29-1 with TRBJ2-7; D uncertain. Per germline, CDR1 SQVTM and CDR2 ANQGSEA. The CDR3 sequence is 14 residues long. V was clipped by 3 bases and J by 1 base, with 13 bases between them. In DNA form, the CDR3 reads TGCAGCGTTGACGCGACGGGTGGGTCCTACGAGCAGTACTTC. Protein: CSVDATGGSYEQYF.

This clonotype was recorded many times. The chain carries TRBV19 and TRBJ2-7, with D uncertain. CDR3 size: 13 residues. V lost 0 bases and J 3 bases, leaving 6 bases between the germline ends. From germline, CDR1 is LNHDA and CDR2 SQIVND (reference sequence). CDR3 nucleotides: TGTGCCAGTAGTATAGATAACGGCTACGAGCAGTACTTC. Residues: CASSIDNGYEQYF.

This clonotype showed up just a few times. The chain carries TRBV7-9 and TRBJ2-1, with 12 bases that match TRBD2. Germline V lookup: CDR1 SEHNR, CDR2 FQNEAQ (reference sequence). The CDR3 totals 17 residues. The V segment lost 6 bases and the J segment 4 bases; nucleotides outside the gene matches: 10. The CDR3 DNA is TGTGCCAGCAGGCGGGCTAGCGGGAGGGATCGTTACAATGAGCAGTTCTTC. Translating gives CASRRASGRDRYNEQFF.

This rearrangement joins TRBV29-1 to TRBJ2-1; D not resolved. The germline V gene encodes CDR1 SQVTM and CDR2 ANQGSEA. The CDR3 covers 13 residues. The ends were cut back, 5 bases at V and 6 bases at J, with 14 bases in the middle. CDR3 amino acids: CSVSKGFGNEQFF. CDR3 nucleotide sequence: TGCAGCGTTTCTAAGGGATTCGGCAATGAGCAGTTCTTC.

The gene calls are TRBV10-3 and TRBJ2-7; D uncertain. Germline V gene lookup returns CDR1 ENHRY and CDR2 SYGVKD. The CDR3 is made up of 14 amino acids. Trimming took 5 bases from V and 2 from J, leaving 13 bases between them. CDR3 in DNA: TGTGCCATCAGTAGGACGGGCCCTACCTACGAGCAGTACTTC. Its protein is CAISRTGPTYEQYF.

The table lists this clonotype with many counts. V usage is TRBV4-1 and J usage is TRBJ2-1, with D possibly being TRBD1 (5 bases). The CDR3 length is 13 residues. CDR1 MGHRA and CDR2 YSYEKL come from the germline V gene. The germline V and J ends were trimmed by 2 bases and 9 bases, with 11 bases remaining between them. Written as DNA, the CDR3 is TGCGCCAGCAGCCAACAGGGATCAGCTGAGCAGTTCTTC. Its protein is CASSQQGSAEQFF.

In this sample, this clonotype turned up many times. The chain uses TRBV12-3 or TRBV12-4 and TRBJ2-1, with D possibly TRBD1 on 7 matching bases. The CDR3 runs 18 residues. V was pared by 4 bases and J by 7 bases, with 26 bases between. The CDR3 loop reads CASSYPGGGGERGNEQFF. CDR3 coding DNA: TGTGCCAGCAGTTATCCCGGAGGGGGCGGGGAAAGAGGTAATGAGCAGTTCTTC.

This clonotype was seen at least ten times. This chain uses TRBV27 with TRBJ2-1, with 9 bases fitting TRBD2. The germline V gene has CDR1 MNHEY and CDR2 SMNVEV (reference sequence). V trimming: 2 bases; J trimming: 8 bases; junction bases outside the gene matches: 7. This CDR3 has 15 residues. The DNA for the CDR3 is TGTGCCAGCAGTTTACTAGCGGGGAGGGATTATGAGCAGTTCTTC. The encoded protein is CASSLLAGRDYEQFF.

On this clonotype: This likely comes from a read error, as the CDR3 has no conserved phenylalanine or tryptophan at its end. This chain links TRBV28 with TRBJ2-1, with no clear D. V was trimmed by 2 bases and J by 6 bases, leaving 5 bases between them. The CDR3 sequence is 12 residues long. The V gene's germline CDR1 is MDHEN and CDR2 SYDVKM. The CDR3 coding sequence is TGTGCCAGCAGTTTACCGGTCAATGAGCAGTTCTCC. Encoded protein: CASSLPVNEQFS.

This clonotype came up a few times. The chain recombines TRBV5-5 with TRBJ2-5; TRBD2 matches at 8 bases. Trimming cost V 5 bases and J 4 bases; bases outside gene matches: 13. Germline CDR1 SGHKS, CDR2 YYEKEE (reference sequence). CDR3 length equals 16 residues. The CDR3 DNA is TGTGCCAGCAGACCGACTAGCGCCCCGCGGGGAGAGACCCAGTACTTC. It is translated as CASRPTSAPRGETQYF. Based on the CDR3 plus reference TRBV5-5 and TRBJ2-5, the full variable domain is DAGVTQSPTHLIKTRGQQVTLRCSPISGHKSVSWYQQVLGQGPQFIFQYYEKEERGRGNFPDRFSARQFPNYSSELNVNALLLGDSALYLCASRPTSAPRGETQYFGPGTRLLVL.

Many counts were recorded for this clonotype. J is TRBJ2-7 and V is TRBV4-1; tentatively, D is TRBD1 (6 bases). Germline CDR1 reads MGHRA; CDR2 reads YSYEKL. The V end was cut by 3 bases, the J end by 2 bases, with 11 bases between. The CDR3 is made up of 14 amino acids. The CDR3 DNA follows: TGCGCCAGCAGCCAGGGGACAAGGACCTACGAGCAGTACTTC. Translating it yields CASSQGTRTYEQYF.

This clonotype has a count of ten or more. The V call is TRBV29-1, the J call TRBJ2-6; a weak D match, TRBD1 (5 bases). Trimming removed 7 bases at V and 0 bases at J, with 19 bases between. This CDR3 region has 17 residues. The germline CDR1 and CDR2 sequences are SQVTM and ANQGSEA. CDR3 region: CSAEGQGSGSGANVLTF. Written as DNA, the CDR3 is TGCAGCGCCGAAGGGCAGGGATCAGGCTCTGGGGCCAACGTCCTGACTTTC.

This clonotype was detected ten times or more. CDR3 DNA: TGTGCCAGCAGCGCAACAGGGGCGTTAGAGCAGTACTTC. Amino acids: CASSATGALEQYF. This sequence joins TRBV9 and TRBJ2-7, with TRBD1 matching 7 bases. This CDR3 is built from 13 residues. CDR1 is SGDLS, CDR2 YYNGEE, per germline. V lost 3 bases to trimming and J lost 7 bases; unmatched junction nucleotides: 7.

This clonotype was counted at least ten times. This sequence joins TRBV4-1 and TRBJ1-5; the D gene is possibly TRBD1 (5 bases). Germline V CDR1 and CDR2: MGHRA, YSYEKL. V lost 4 bases and J lost 5, with 15 bases in between. The CDR3 loop spans 15 amino acids. The CDR3 spells CASSRGEGKDQPQHF. CDR3 sequence (DNA): TGCGCCAGCAGCCGGGGGGAAGGGAAAGATCAGCCCCAGCATTTT.

The sample holds many counts of this clonotype. The rearrangement joins TRBV29-1 to TRBJ1-1; D is undetermined. CDR3 length: 13 residues. V gave up 3 bases and J gave up 0 bases, with 8 bases separating them. Per germline, CDR1 SQVTM and CDR2 ANQGSEA. CDR3 sequence (DNA): TGCAGCGTTGAGGGCCGAATGAACACTGAAGCTTTCTTT. It encodes CSVEGRMNTEAFF.

This clonotype was counted only a few times. The chain recombines TRBV7-3 with TRBJ2-2; D possibly matches TRBD1 or TRBD2 (5 bases each). Trimming removed 5 bases at V and 0 bases at J, with 16 bases between. In germline, CDR1 is SGHTA, CDR2 FQGTGA. This CDR3 region has 17 residues. CDR3: CASSPRPGPTNTGELFF. The DNA of the CDR3 is TGTGCCAGCAGCCCCCGGCCGGGACCAACGAACACCGGGGAGCTGTTTTTT.